Below are 18 T cell receptor beta chains sequenced from a single sample in a study of cytomegalovirus exposure and HLA in healthy donors. Using immunoSEQ multiplex PCR, the repertoire was profiled, and TCRdb retains in-frame clones only, with some absent. Of 250,000 to 400,000 clones detected, approximately 91% appear once; the ten largest clones hold around 0.88%. The specimen was PBMCs. The receptors were sampled from a man aged 25 to 40 in good health and CMV-seronegative.

The chain recombines TRBV5-1 with TRBJ2-1, with 10 bases that match TRBD2. The germline gives CDR1 SGHRS, CDR2 YFSETQ. Losses at the gene ends were 0 bases for V and 0 bases for J; bases not matched to a gene: 9. This CDR3 is built from 19 residues. The CDR3 spells CASSLAKGIAGGSYNEQFF. The DNA for the CDR3 is TGCGCCAGCAGCTTGGCCAAGGGGATAGCGGGGGGCTCCTACAATGAGCAGTTCTTC.

The table lists this clone with a count of one. The chain is built from TRBV5-5 and TRBJ2-7, with a weak D call TRBD2 (5 bases). The CDR3 loop spans 14 amino acids. Germline assignment: CDR1 SGHKS and CDR2 YYEKEE (reference sequence). Trimming took 0 bases from V and 1 from J, leaving 8 bases between them. CDR3 DNA: TGTGCCAGCAGCTTGGCGACGGGGTCCTACGAGCAGTACTTC. Translating gives CASSLATGSYEQYF.

Details on this clone: The same CDR3 can be traced to other DNA sequences in this sample. V usage is TRBV6-5 and J usage is TRBJ1-1; a possible D gene is TRBD1 (5 bases). Germline CDR1 and CDR2: MNHEY and SVGAGI. Trimming took 5 bases from V and 1 from J, leaving 8 bases between them. This CDR3 contains 13 residues. The CDR3 region is CASSLGQNTEAFF. As DNA, the CDR3 is TGTGCCAGCAGTCTTGGACAGAACACTGAAGCTTTCTTT.

The V call is TRBV6-5, the J call TRBJ1-1, with D possibly matching TRBD1 (6 bases). This CDR3 contains 14 residues. Germline V gene data show CDR1 as MNHEY and CDR2 as SVGAGI. Deletions cut 8 bases from V and 1 base from J, with 14 bases between. The CDR3 DNA reads TGTGCCAGCCGGGGGGAGACAGGGAACACTGAAGCTTTCTTT. As protein: CASRGETGNTEAFF.

The chain uses TRBV18 and TRBJ2-5; D uncertain. Trimming removed 6 bases at V and 6 bases at J, with 17 bases between. The CDR3 is 14 amino acids. Germline-derived CDR1 and CDR2 are KGHSH and LQKENI. The CDR3 loop reads CASSPSDGAKTQYF. The CDR3, as DNA: TGTGCCAGCTCGCCAAGCGACGGAGCAAAGACCCAGTACTTC.

The gene calls are TRBV7-6 and TRBJ1-5, with D unresolved. This CDR3 region has 14 residues. Germline CDR1 SGHVS, CDR2 FNYEAQ. V was pared by 5 bases and J by 2 bases, with 10 bases between. Here the CDR3 DNA reads TGTGCCAGCAGCCTCGGTCCTGGCAATCAGCCCCAGCATTTT. Protein sequence: CASSLGPGNQPQHF.

V is TRBV10-1 and J is TRBJ1-1; 7 nucleotides align to TRBD1. This CDR3 contains 12 residues. The germline V gene encodes CDR1 WNHNN and CDR2 SYGVQD (reference sequence). Trimming cost V 4 bases and J 7 bases; bases outside gene matches: 3. DNA of the CDR3: TGCGCCAGCAGTGCGGGACAGCTTGAAGCTTTCTTT. Translation: CASSAGQLEAFF.

The chain has TRBV4-3 and TRBJ2-7, with D maybe TRBD1 (5 bases). Trimming stripped 0 bases from V and 3 bases from J, with 15 bases between. The CDR3 contains 16 residues. Germline CDR1 and CDR2: LGHNA and YSLEER. This CDR3 reads CASSQDIGALNYEQYF. The CDR3 bases are TGCGCCAGCAGCCAAGATATAGGGGCTTTGAACTACGAGCAGTACTTC.

V usage is TRBV27 and J usage is TRBJ2-7, with a tentative D call TRBD2 (7 bases). This CDR3 is built from 14 residues. In germline, CDR1 is MNHEY, CDR2 SMNVEV (reference sequence). The CDR3 DNA sequence: TGTGCTACTTTGGGAGGGACATCAGCCTACGAGCAGTACTTC. It encodes CATLGGTSAYEQYF.

The J gene is TRBJ1-2, the V gene TRBV9; no firm D call. Germline V CDR1 and CDR2: SGDLS, YYNGEE. The CDR3 contains 13 residues. The ends were cut back, 0 bases at V and 6 bases at J, with 9 bases in the middle. The CDR3 nucleotides read TGTGCCAGCAGCGTAGGAGGGATCGATGGCTACACCTTC. This encodes CASSVGGIDGYTF.

The chain is built from TRBV5-6 and TRBJ2-7; weak D call: TRBD2 (6 bases). Looked up from germline, CDR1 is SGHDT and CDR2 is YYEEEE. The CDR3 length is 15 residues. V lost 3 bases and J 4 bases, leaving 17 bases between the germline ends. The CDR3 loop is CASSSNNRGTYEQYF. Written as DNA, the CDR3 is TGTGCCAGCAGCTCCAACAATCGCGGGACTTACGAGCAGTACTTC.

The V call is TRBV7-9, the J call TRBJ1-1; 7 positions agree with TRBD1. Germline values: CDR1 SEHNR, CDR2 FQNEAQ (reference sequence). The ends lost 5 bases at V and 4 bases at J; junction bases unmatched: 7. The CDR3 sequence is 14 residues long. Written as DNA, the CDR3 is TGTGCCAGCAGCCATCGGGACAGTGGCACTGAAGCTTTCTTT. Protein sequence: CASSHRDSGTEAFF.

This clone was observed once. The chain links TRBV7-9 to TRBJ2-7, with 8 bases matching TRBD1. Germline V gene sequence: CDR1 SEHNR, CDR2 FQNEAQ (reference sequence). V lost 4 bases and J lost 3; bases outside the gene matches: 8. The length of the CDR3 is 15 residues. The DNA of the CDR3 is TGTGCCAGCAGCTCGACAGGGGCGGTCAGCTACGAGCAGTACTTC. This sequence encodes CASSSTGAVSYEQYF.

This chain links TRBV29-1 with TRBJ1-1; TRBD1 agrees at 9 bases. Germline V gene sequence: CDR1 SQVTM, CDR2 ANQGSEA. Unmatched junction bases numbered 8, after V lost 6 bases and J lost 0 bases. This CDR3 is built from 15 residues. The CDR3 loop reads CSVQSGTGMNTEAFF. The CDR3 coding sequence is TGCAGCGTCCAGTCCGGGACAGGGATGAACACTGAAGCTTTCTTT.

This rearrangement joins TRBV5-1 to TRBJ1-1; D perhaps matches TRBD1 (6 bases). Trimming shortened V by 4 bases and J by 1 base, and 14 bases separated the two germline ends. The germline V gene encodes CDR1 SGHRS and CDR2 YFSETQ. This CDR3 contains 15 residues. CDR3 residues: CASSPARGGNTEAFF. In DNA form, the CDR3 reads TGCGCCAGCAGCCCCGCCAGAGGGGGGAACACTGAAGCTTTCTTT.

This rearrangement joins TRBV10-3 to TRBJ1-1, with D tentatively TRBD1 (6 bases). The germline V and J ends were trimmed by 4 bases and 7 bases, with 10 bases remaining between them. The CDR3 totals 12 residues. The germline V gene has CDR1 ENHRY and CDR2 SYGVKD. CDR3 DNA: TGTGCCATCAGTGCCAGGGGAAGTGAAGCTTTCTTT. Translating it yields CAISARGSEAFF.

The chain is built from TRBV10-3 and TRBJ1-1, with 12 bases aligning to TRBD1. Germline trimming cut 4 bases from V and 6 bases from J; bases unmatched to any gene: 6. There are 15 residues in the CDR3. The germline gives CDR1 ENHRY, CDR2 SYGVKD. The CDR3 DNA reads TGTGCCATCAGTGTTTCGGGACAGGGGGCCTCTGAAGCTTTCTTT. Residues: CAISVSGQGASEAFF.

The genes are TRBV25-1 and TRBJ2-1, with D perhaps TRBD2 (6 bases). From germline, CDR1 is MGHDK and CDR2 SYGVNS. The CDR3 contains 15 residues. V was clipped by 1 base and J by 7 bases, with 14 bases between them. CDR3 region: CASSEFGSGRNEQFF. CDR3 DNA sequence: TGTGCCAGCAGTGAATTTGGGTCAGGGAGGAATGAGCAGTTCTTC.